Shown below are 10 T cell receptor beta chains from a single sample sequenced in a study of naive and memory T cell subsets. An equimolar mix of two oligonucleotides served as the beta constant-region primer for TRBC1 and TRBC2. MiXCR, run by TCRdb on the UMI-ligation and nested PCR reads, gives a single entry per CDR3 protein. The table has fewer than 40,000 distinct CDR3 sequences, about an eighth seen once. Sequenced sample: effector memory CD4+ T cells from blood. Specified subset: effector memory, CD45RA- CD27-. All receptors derive from a human donor in good health.

This clonotype was counted between two and nine times. The rearrangement joins TRBV6-2 or TRBV6-3 to TRBJ2-7, with D unclear. The V end was cut by 4 bases, the J end by 1 base, with 5 bases between. Per the germline V gene, CDR1 is MNHEY and CDR2 is SVGEGT. The CDR3 extends over 12 amino acids. The CDR3 DNA reads TGTGCCAGCAGTTTGAAATCCTACGAGCAGTACTTC. Translated, it gives CASSLKSYEQYF.

The genes are TRBV12-3 or TRBV12-4 and TRBJ2-3, with a tentative D call TRBD2 (6 bases). V gave up 5 bases and J gave up 2 bases, with 17 bases separating them. This CDR3 region has 16 residues. In DNA form, the CDR3 reads TGTGCCAGCAGTCCCCGGGGTAGCGGTATCACAGATACGCAGTATTTT. Translated: CASSPRGSGITDTQYF.

The sample holds many counts of this clonotype. The chain links TRBV7-2 to TRBJ2-7; possible D gene TRBD1, 6 bases. V was cut by 2 bases and J by 4 bases, with 18 bases left in between. This CDR3 has 16 residues. CDR1 and CDR2 from the germline V gene are SGHTA and FQGNSA. The CDR3 sequence is CASSLSGQLGVYEQYF. CDR3 DNA sequence: TGTGCCAGCAGCTTATCCGGACAGTTGGGTGTTTACGAGCAGTACTTC.

The chain uses TRBV19 and TRBJ1-2; D perhaps matches TRBD1 (5 bases). V dropped 8 bases and J dropped 3 bases, with 13 bases sitting between them. The germline gives CDR1 LNHDA, CDR2 SQIVND (reference sequence). The CDR3 is 13 amino acids. The CDR3 DNA is TGTGCCAGTCGCCGGGACGGTGACTATGGCTACACCTTC. This sequence encodes CASRRDGDYGYTF.

Comment on this clonotype: Here the CDR3 omits its conserved ending phenylalanine or tryptophan, so a read error is the likely source. The V gene is TRBV9, the J gene TRBJ2-2; D may be TRBD2 (7 bases). V dropped 2 bases and J dropped 6 bases, with 14 bases sitting between them. The CDR3 totals 15 residues. The V gene's germline CDR1 is SGDLS and CDR2 YYNGEE. CDR3 region: CASSVVGGHPGELFS. The CDR3 DNA reads TGTGCCAGCAGCGTCGTCGGGGGGCATCCCGGGGAGCTGTTTTCT.

In its sample, this clonotype is medium-sized. The rearrangement uses TRBV7-8 and TRBJ2-1, with D hard to call. Germline loops: CDR1 SGHVS, CDR2 FQNEAQ. The CDR3 has 15 amino acids. The V end was cut by 6 bases, the J end by 3 bases, with 15 bases between. CDR3 protein: CASRGGASLYNEQFF. Written as DNA, the CDR3 is TGTGCCAGCAGGGGTGGAGCGTCGCTCTACAATGAGCAGTTCTTC.

This clonotype was seen ten or more times. The chain couples TRBV28 to TRBJ2-7; 9 bases are shared with TRBD1. J lost 2 bases, V lost 5 bases, and 4 bases had no gene match. CDR1 is MDHEN and CDR2 is SYDVKM in the germline V gene. The CDR3 contains 14 residues. The CDR3 DNA reads TGTGCCAGCAGTAAGACAGGGGGGGCCTACGAGCAGTACTTC. Translation gives CASSKTGGAYEQYF. The variable domain in full, completed from reference TRBV28 and TRBJ2-7, reads DVKVTQSSRYLVKRTGEKVFLECVQDMDHENMFWYRQDPGLGLRLIYFSYDVKMKEKGDIPEGYSVSREKKERFSLILESASTNQTSMYLCASSKTGGAYEQYFGPGTRLTVT.

There are many counts of this clonotype. The chain is built from TRBV6-5 and TRBJ2-3, with D uncertain. The CDR3 consists of 13 residues. Germline lookup yields CDR1 MNHEY and CDR2 SVGAGI. With 7 bases removed from V and 0 bases from J, the gap between germline ends came to 8 bases. The CDR3 reads CASNAASTDTQYF. In DNA, the CDR3 is TGTGCCAGCAACGCAGCGAGCACAGATACGCAGTATTTT.

The V call is TRBV7-7, the J call TRBJ2-1; the match to TRBD2 covers 8 bases. V shed 4 bases, J shed 0 bases, and the junction held 2 bases outside the gene matches. This CDR3 contains 15 residues. CDR1 and CDR2 (germline): SSHAT, FNYEAQ (reference sequence). The CDR3 bases are TGTGCCAGCAGCTCAGGACTAGCCTCCTACAATGAGCAGTTCTTC. Amino acid sequence: CASSSGLASYNEQFF.

The chain couples TRBV7-2 to TRBJ2-1; 9 positions agree with TRBD2. This CDR3 is built from 15 residues. Germline CDR1 SGHTA, CDR2 FQGNSA. V lost 1 base and J lost 7; bases outside the gene matches: 5. CDR3 nucleotides: TGTGCCAGCAGCTTAGTGGCGGGAGGGGGGAATGAGCAGTTCTTC. Protein sequence: CASSLVAGGGNEQFF. The whole variable domain, remainder taken from reference TRBV7-2 and TRBJ2-1, is GAGVSQSPSNKVTEKGKDVELRCDPISGHTALYWYRQSLGQGLEFLIYFQGNSAPDKSGLPSDRFSAERTGGSVSTLTIQRTQQEDSAVYLCASSLVAGGGNEQFFGPGTRLTVL.